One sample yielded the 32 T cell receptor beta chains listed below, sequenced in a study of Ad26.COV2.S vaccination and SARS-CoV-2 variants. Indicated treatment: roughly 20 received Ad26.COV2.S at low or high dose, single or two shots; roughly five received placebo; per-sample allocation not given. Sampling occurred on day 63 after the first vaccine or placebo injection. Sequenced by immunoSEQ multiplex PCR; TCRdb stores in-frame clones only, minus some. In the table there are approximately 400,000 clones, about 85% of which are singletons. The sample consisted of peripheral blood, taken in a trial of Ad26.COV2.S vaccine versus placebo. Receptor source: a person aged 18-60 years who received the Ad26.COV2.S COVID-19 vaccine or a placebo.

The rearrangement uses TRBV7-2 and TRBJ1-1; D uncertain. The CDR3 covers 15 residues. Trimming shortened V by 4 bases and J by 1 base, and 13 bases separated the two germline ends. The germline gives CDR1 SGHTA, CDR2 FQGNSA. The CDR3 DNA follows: TGTGCCAGCAGCTCCGCCGGGGAAAAGAACACTGAAGCTTTCTTT. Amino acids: CASSSAGEKNTEAFF. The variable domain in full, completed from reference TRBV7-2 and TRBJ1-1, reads GAGVSQSPSNKVTEKGKDVELRCDPISGHTALYWYRQSLGQGLEFLIYFQGNSAPDKSGLPSDRFSAERTGGSVSTLTIQRTQQEDSAVYLCASSSAGEKNTEAFFGQGTRLTVV.

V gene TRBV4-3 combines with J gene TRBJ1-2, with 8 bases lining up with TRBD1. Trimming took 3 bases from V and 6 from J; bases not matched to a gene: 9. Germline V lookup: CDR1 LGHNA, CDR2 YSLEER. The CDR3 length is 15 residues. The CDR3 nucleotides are TGCGCCAGCAGCCAGGATCAGGGGGCGTCGGATGGCTACACCTTC. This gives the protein CASSQDQGASDGYTF.

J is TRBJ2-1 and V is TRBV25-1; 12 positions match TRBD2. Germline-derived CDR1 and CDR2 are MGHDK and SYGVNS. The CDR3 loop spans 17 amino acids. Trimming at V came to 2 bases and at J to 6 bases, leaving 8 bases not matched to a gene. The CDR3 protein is CASSEGLAGRVSNEQFF. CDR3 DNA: TGTGCCAGCAGTGAAGGACTAGCGGGGAGAGTTTCCAATGAGCAGTTCTTC. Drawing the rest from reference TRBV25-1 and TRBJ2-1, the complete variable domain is EADIYQTPRYLVIGTGKKITLECSQTMGHDKMYWYQQDPGMELHLIHYSYGVNSTEKGDLSSESTVSRIRTEHFPLTLESARPSHTSQYLCASSEGLAGRVSNEQFFGPGTRLTVL.

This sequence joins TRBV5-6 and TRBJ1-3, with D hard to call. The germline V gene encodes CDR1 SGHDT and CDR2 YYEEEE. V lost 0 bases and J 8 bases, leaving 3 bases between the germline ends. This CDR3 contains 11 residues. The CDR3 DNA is TGTGCCAGCAGCTTGGAAGACACCATATATTTT. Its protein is CASSLEDTIYF.

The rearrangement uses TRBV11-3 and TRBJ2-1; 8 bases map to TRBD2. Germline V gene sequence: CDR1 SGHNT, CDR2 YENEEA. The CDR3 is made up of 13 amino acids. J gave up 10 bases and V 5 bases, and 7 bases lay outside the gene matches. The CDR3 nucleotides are TGTGCCAGCAGCACCTACACTAGCGGCGAGCAGTTCTTC. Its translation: CASSTYTSGEQFF.

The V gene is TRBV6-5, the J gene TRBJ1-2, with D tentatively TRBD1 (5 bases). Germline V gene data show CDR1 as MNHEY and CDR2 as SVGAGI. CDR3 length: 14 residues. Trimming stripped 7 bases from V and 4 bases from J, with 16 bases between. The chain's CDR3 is CASTGTASGYGYTF. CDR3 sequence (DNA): TGTGCCAGCACAGGGACGGCCTCTGGCTATGGCTACACCTTC.

The CDR3: CASSSPWGSNTEAFF. CDR3 DNA: TGTGCCAGCAGCTCACCGTGGGGATCGAACACTGAAGCTTTCTTT. This chain connects TRBV7-2 to TRBJ1-1; D is ambiguous. Germline V gene lookup returns CDR1 SGHTA and CDR2 FQGNSA. V dropped 4 bases and J dropped 1 base, with 13 bases sitting between them. The CDR3 is 15 amino acids.

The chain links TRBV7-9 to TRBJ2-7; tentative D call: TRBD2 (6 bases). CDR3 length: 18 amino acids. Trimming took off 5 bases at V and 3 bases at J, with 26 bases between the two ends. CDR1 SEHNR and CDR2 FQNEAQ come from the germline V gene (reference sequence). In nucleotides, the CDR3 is TGTGCCAGCAGCGCACGTGATCCTAGCTGGAGGGAAGACTACGAGCAGTACTTC. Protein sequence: CASSARDPSWREDYEQYF.

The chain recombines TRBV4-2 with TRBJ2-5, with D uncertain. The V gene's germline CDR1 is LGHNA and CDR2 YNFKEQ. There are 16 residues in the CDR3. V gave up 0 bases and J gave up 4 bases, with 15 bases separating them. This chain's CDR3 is CASSQEVRAPGETQYF. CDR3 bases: TGTGCCAGCAGCCAAGAAGTAAGAGCCCCCGGAGAGACCCAGTACTTC.

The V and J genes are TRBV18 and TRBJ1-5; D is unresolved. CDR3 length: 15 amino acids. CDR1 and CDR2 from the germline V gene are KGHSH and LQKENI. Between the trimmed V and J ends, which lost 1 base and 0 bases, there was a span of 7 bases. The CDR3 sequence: CASSPLSDSNQPQHF. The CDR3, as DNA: TGTGCCAGCTCACCACTATCCGATAGCAATCAGCCCCAGCATTTT.

The CDR3 sequence: CASSLAPGAETQYF. The DNA of the CDR3 is TGCGCCAGCAGCTTGGCCCCAGGGGCGGAGACCCAGTACTTC. The rearrangement joins TRBV5-1 to TRBJ2-5; tentatively, D is TRBD1 (6 bases). The CDR3 loop spans 14 amino acids. V was shortened by 0 bases and J by 5 bases, with 11 bases between the two germline ends. Germline assignment: CDR1 SGHRS and CDR2 YFSETQ.

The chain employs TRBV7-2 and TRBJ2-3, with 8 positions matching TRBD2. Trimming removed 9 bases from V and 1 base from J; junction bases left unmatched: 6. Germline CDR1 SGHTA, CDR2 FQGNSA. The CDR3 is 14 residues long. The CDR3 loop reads CASGAGEGTDTQYF. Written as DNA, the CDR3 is TGTGCCAGTGGAGCGGGAGAGGGCACAGATACGCAGTATTTT. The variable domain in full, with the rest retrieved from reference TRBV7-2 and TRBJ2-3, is GAGVSQSPSNKVTEKGKDVELRCDPISGHTALYWYRQSLGQGLEFLIYFQGNSAPDKSGLPSDRFSAERTGGSVSTLTIQRTQQEDSAVYLCASGAGEGTDTQYFGPGTRLTVL.

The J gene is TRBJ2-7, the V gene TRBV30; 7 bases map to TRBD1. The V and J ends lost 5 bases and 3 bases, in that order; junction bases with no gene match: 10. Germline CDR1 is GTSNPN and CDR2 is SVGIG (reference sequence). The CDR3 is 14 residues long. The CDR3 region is CAWGYRGRDYEQYF. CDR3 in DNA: TGTGCCTGGGGGTACAGGGGCCGCGACTACGAGCAGTACTTC.

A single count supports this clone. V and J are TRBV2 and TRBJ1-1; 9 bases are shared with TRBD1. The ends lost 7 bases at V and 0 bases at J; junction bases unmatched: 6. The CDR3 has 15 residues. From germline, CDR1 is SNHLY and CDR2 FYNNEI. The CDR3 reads CASIGDRAMNTEAFF. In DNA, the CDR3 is TGTGCCAGCATTGGGGACAGGGCCATGAACACTGAAGCTTTCTTT.

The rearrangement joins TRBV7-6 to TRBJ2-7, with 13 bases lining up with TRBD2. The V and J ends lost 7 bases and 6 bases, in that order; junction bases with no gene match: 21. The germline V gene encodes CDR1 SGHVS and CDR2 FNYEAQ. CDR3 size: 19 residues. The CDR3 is CASNNWDRGRTSGSTEQYF. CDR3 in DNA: TGTGCCAGCAACAACTGGGACAGGGGGAGGACTAGCGGGAGTACCGAGCAGTACTTC.

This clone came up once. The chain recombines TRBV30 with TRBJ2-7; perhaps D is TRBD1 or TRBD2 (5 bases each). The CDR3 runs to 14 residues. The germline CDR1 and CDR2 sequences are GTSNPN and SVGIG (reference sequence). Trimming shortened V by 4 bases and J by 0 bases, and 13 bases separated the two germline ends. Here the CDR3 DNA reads TGTGCCTGGACGTACGGGGCACACTCCTACGAGCAGTACTTC. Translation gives CAWTYGAHSYEQYF. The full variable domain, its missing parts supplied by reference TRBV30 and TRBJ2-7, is SQTIHQWPATLVQPVGSPLSLECTVEGTSNPNLYWYRQAAGRGLQLLFYSVGIGQISSEVPQNLSASRPQDRQFILSSKKLLLSDSGFYLCAWTYGAHSYEQYFGPGTRLTVT.

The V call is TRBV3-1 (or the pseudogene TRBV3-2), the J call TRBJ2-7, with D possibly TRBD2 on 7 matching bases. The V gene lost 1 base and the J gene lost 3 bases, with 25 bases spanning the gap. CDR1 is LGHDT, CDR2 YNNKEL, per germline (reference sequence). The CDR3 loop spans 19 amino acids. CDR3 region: CASSQGRTRQTSGVYEQYF. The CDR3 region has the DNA TGTGCCAGCAGCCAAGGCAGGACTAGGCAAACCTCAGGGGTCTACGAGCAGTACTTC.

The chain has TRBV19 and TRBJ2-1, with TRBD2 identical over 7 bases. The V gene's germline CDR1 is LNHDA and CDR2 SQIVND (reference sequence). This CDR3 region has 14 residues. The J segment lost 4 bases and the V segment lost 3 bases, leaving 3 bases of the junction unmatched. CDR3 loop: CASSMGGEYNEQFF. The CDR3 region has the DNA TGTGCCAGTAGTATGGGGGGGGAATACAATGAGCAGTTCTTC.

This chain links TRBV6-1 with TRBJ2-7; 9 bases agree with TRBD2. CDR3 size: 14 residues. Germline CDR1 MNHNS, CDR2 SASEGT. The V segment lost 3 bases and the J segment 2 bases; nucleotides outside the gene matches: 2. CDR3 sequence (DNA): TGTGCCAGCAGTGAGCGGGAGGGCCCCTACGAGCAGTACTTC. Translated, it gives CASSEREGPYEQYF.

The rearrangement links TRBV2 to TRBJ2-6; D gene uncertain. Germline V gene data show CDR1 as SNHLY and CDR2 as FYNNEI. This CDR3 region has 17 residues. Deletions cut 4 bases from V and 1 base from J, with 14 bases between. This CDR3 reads CASSGTGFVSGANVLTF. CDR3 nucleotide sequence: TGTGCCAGCAGTGGCACGGGCTTTGTGTCTGGGGCCAACGTCCTGACTTTC.

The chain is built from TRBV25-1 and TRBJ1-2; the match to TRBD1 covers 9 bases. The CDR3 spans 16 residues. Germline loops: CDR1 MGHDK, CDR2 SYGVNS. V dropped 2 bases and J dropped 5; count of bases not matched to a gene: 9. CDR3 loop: CASSERKTGGEYGYTF. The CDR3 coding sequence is TGTGCCAGCAGTGAACGAAAAACAGGGGGCGAGTATGGCTACACCTTC.

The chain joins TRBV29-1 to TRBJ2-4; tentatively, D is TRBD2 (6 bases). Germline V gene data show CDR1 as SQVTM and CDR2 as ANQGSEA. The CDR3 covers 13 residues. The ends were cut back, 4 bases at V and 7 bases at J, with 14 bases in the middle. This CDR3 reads CSVVSLAENIQYF. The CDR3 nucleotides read TGCAGCGTTGTTTCACTAGCAGAGAACATTCAGTACTTC.

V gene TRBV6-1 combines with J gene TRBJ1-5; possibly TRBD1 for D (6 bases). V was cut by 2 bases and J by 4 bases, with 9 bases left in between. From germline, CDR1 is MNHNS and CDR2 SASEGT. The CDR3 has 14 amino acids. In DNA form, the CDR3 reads TGTGCCAGCAGTGAACTAAGGGGGAATCAGCCCCAGCATTTT. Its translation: CASSELRGNQPQHF.

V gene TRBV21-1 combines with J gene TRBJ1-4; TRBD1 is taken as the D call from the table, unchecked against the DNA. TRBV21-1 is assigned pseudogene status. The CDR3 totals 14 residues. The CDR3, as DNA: TGTGCCAGCAGCCGAGGGGACAATAATGAAAAACTGTTTTTT. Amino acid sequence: CASSRGDNNEKLFF.

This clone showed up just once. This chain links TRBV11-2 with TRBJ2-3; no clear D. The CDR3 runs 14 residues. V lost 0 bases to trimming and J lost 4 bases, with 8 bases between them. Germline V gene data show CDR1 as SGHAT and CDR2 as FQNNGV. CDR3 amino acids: CASSLDRVADTQYF. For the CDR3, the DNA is TGTGCCAGCAGCTTAGATAGGGTTGCAGATACGCAGTATTTT. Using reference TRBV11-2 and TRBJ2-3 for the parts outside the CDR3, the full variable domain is EAGVAQSPRYKIIEKRQSVAFWCNPISGHATLYWYQQILGQGPKLLIQFQNNGVVDDSQLPKDRFSAERLKGVDSTLKIQPAKLEDSAVYLCASSLDRVADTQYFGPGTRLTVL.

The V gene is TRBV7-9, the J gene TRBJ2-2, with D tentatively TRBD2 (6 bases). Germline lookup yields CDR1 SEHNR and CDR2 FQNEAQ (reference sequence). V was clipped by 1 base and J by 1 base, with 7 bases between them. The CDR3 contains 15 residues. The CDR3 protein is CASSLGGENTGELFF. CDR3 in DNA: TGTGCCAGCAGCTTAGGGGGGGAGAACACCGGGGAGCTGTTTTTT.

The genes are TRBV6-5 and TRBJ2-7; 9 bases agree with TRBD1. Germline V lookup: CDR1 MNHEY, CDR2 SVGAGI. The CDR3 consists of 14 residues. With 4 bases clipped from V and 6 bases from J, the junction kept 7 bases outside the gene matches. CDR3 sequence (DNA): TGTGCCAGCAGTTCCACGGGACAGGGAGCCGAGCAGTACTTC. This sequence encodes CASSSTGQGAEQYF.

CDR3 DNA sequence: TGTGCCAGCAGCCAAGTGGGGCCAACTAATGAAAAACTGTTTTTT. Translation: CASSQVGPTNEKLFF. J is TRBJ1-4 and V is TRBV3-1 (or the pseudogene TRBV3-2); tentatively, D is TRBD1 (5 bases). This CDR3 spans 15 amino acids. V gave up 1 base and J gave up 0 bases, with 6 bases separating them. From germline, CDR1 is LGHDT and CDR2 YNNKEL (reference sequence).

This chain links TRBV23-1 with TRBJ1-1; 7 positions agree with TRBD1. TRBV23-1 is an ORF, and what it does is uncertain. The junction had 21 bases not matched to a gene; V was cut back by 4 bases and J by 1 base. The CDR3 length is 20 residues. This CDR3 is CASSREACRGNWPKNTEAFF. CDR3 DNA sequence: TGCGCCAGCAGTCGTGAGGCGTGCAGGGGGAATTGGCCCAAGAACACTGAAGCTTTCTTT.

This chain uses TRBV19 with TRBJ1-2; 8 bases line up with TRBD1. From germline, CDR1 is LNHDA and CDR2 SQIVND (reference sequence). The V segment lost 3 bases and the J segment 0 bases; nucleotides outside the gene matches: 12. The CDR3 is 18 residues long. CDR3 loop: CASSIGGQGAAPNYGYTF. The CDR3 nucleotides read TGTGCCAGTAGTATCGGAGGCCAGGGGGCGGCCCCTAACTATGGCTACACCTTC.

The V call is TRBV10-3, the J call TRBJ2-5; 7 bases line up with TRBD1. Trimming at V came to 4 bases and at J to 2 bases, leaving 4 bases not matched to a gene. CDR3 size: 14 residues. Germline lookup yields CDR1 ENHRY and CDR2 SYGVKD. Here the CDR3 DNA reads TGTGCCATCAGTGGGGGACAGACACAAGAGACCCAGTACTTC. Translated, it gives CAISGGQTQETQYF.

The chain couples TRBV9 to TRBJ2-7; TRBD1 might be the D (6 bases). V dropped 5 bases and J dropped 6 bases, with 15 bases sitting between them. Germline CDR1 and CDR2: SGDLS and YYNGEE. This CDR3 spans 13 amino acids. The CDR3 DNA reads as TGTGCCAGCAGTGCCCAGGGGACAAGCGAGCAGTACTTC. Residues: CASSAQGTSEQYF.